Each of the 25 T cell receptor beta chains below was sequenced from the same sample in a study of control samples from healthy donors and cancer patients. The assay was immunoSEQ multiplex PCR, and TCRdb's table has in-frame clones only and misses some. Of over 150,000 clones detected, over 90% appear once; the ten largest clones hold approximately 0.93%. Sample: blood. These receptors came from a woman aged 25 to 39 in good health.

This chain connects TRBV6-4 to TRBJ1-5; 8 bases align to TRBD1. The CDR3 extends over 15 amino acids. CDR1 is MRHNA and CDR2 is SNTAGT in the germline V gene. The trim removed 10 bases at V and 5 bases at J, leaving 13 bases unmatched. CDR3 residues: CANPGAGGAYQPQHF. The CDR3 DNA is TGTGCCAACCCGGGAGCAGGGGGCGCCTATCAGCCCCAGCATTTT.

This chain links TRBV14 with TRBJ2-1, with TRBD1 as a possible D gene (5 bases). Trimming took 4 bases from V and 5 from J, leaving 21 bases between them. This CDR3 comprises 17 residues. CDR1 is SGHDN and CDR2 is FVKESK in the germline V gene. This CDR3 is CASSRQGNGMLHNEQFF. DNA of the CDR3: TGTGCCAGCAGCCGCCAGGGTAACGGTATGCTCCACAATGAGCAGTTCTTC.

The chain links TRBV7-9 to TRBJ2-1; D may correspond to TRBD1 or TRBD2 (5 bases each). Germline assignment: CDR1 SEHNR and CDR2 FQNEAQ (reference sequence). Trimming cost V 1 base and J 6 bases, with 16 bases left between them. This CDR3 has 16 residues. CDR3 in amino acids: CASSLEGTAGRNEQFF. Here the CDR3 DNA reads TGTGCCAGCAGCTTAGAAGGGACGGCGGGTCGCAATGAGCAGTTCTTC.

This chain connects TRBV2 to TRBJ2-1; tentative D call: TRBD1 (5 bases). The CDR3 length is 12 residues. Germline CDR1 is SNHLY and CDR2 is FYNNEI. V was trimmed by 0 bases and J by 12 bases, leaving 9 bases between them. DNA of the CDR3: TGTGCCAGCAGTGAAGCAGCAGGGTCGCAGTTCTTC. Amino acids: CASSEAAGSQFF. The entire variable domain, with the rest obtained from reference TRBV2 and TRBJ2-1, is as follows: EPEVTQTPSHQVTQMGQEVILRCVPISNHLYFYWYRQILGQKVEFLVSFYNNEISEKSEIFDDQFSVERPDGSNFTLKIRSTKLEDSAMYFCASSEAAGSQFFGPGTRLTVL.

The genes are TRBV4-2 and TRBJ2-1, with D uncertain. Germline values: CDR1 LGHNA, CDR2 YNFKEQ. Trimming stripped 1 base from V and 1 base from J, with 5 bases between. This CDR3 is 14 amino acids long. The CDR3 loop is CASSQARSYNEQFF. The CDR3 DNA is TGTGCCAGCAGCCAAGCCAGGTCCTACAATGAGCAGTTCTTC.

The chain joins TRBV9 to TRBJ1-3; 12 bases align to TRBD1. In germline, CDR1 is SGDLS, CDR2 YYNGEE. The CDR3 consists of 19 residues. V shed 0 bases, J shed 0 bases, and the junction held 7 bases outside the gene matches. The CDR3 DNA is TGTGCCAGCAGCGTAGACGGGGACAGGGGGCGCGTCTCTGGAAACACCATATATTTT. Protein product: CASSVDGDRGRVSGNTIYF.

Comment on this clone: Distinct nucleotide sequences in the sample also encode this CDR3. This CDR3 is CASSFPNSPLHF. CDR3 bases: TGTGCCAGCAGTTTCCCAAATTCACCCCTCCACTTT. The rearrangement joins TRBV27 to TRBJ1-6; D is ambiguous. Germline assignment: CDR1 MNHEY and CDR2 SMNVEV (reference sequence). Trimming left V 3 bases short and J 7 bases short, with 4 bases between. The CDR3 is 12 amino acids.

The chain carries TRBV30 and TRBJ2-1; 7 bases fit TRBD1. J was trimmed by 12 bases and V by 0 bases; bases with no gene match: 11. Looked up from germline, CDR1 is GTSNPN and CDR2 is SVGIG (reference sequence). This CDR3 spans 14 amino acids. The CDR3 region has the DNA TGTGCCTGGAGTGTACTACAGGCCTCAGGGGGGCAGTTCTTC. Encoded protein: CAWSVLQASGGQFF.

This clone is a singleton in its sample. V gene TRBV27 combines with J gene TRBJ2-7, with 12 bases lining up with TRBD2. This CDR3 spans 16 amino acids. Germline trimming cut 6 bases from V and 2 bases from J; bases unmatched to any gene: 8. CDR1 and CDR2 from the germline V gene are MNHEY and SMNVEV (reference sequence). CDR3 bases: TGTGCCAGCAGCTCGAGGACTAGCGGGAATCCCTACGAGCAGTACTTC. Protein product: CASSSRTSGNPYEQYF.

The rearrangement links TRBV6-1 to TRBJ2-1; D possibly corresponds to TRBD2 (6 bases). The CDR3 length is 14 residues. The germline CDR1 and CDR2 sequences are MNHNS and SASEGT. V lost 4 bases and J lost 9, with 16 bases in between. This CDR3 is CASSVAVSVGEQFF. The DNA for the CDR3 is TGTGCCAGCAGTGTAGCGGTATCGGTGGGTGAGCAGTTCTTC.

The chain employs TRBV28 and TRBJ1-1, with TRBD1 identical over 10 bases. V trimming: 5 bases; J trimming: 4 bases; junction bases outside the gene matches: 7. Germline loops: CDR1 MDHEN, CDR2 SYDVKM. The CDR3 has 15 amino acids. CDR3 sequence (DNA): TGTGCCAGCAGTCGGACAGGGGGGCTTGGCACTGAAGCTTTCTTT. Amino acids: CASSRTGGLGTEAFF.

The chain joins TRBV13 to TRBJ2-2; 14 bases fit TRBD2. Unmatched junction bases numbered 6, after V lost 4 bases and J lost 5 bases. CDR3 length equals 17 residues. Per the germline V gene, CDR1 is PRHDT and CDR2 is FYEKMQ (reference sequence). The CDR3 DNA is TGTGCCAGCAGCTCAGAGGGACTAGCGGGAGAGACCGGGGAGCTGTTTTTT. Translating gives CASSSEGLAGETGELFF.

The V and J genes are TRBV7-8 and TRBJ1-5; D gene unclear. The CDR3 has 18 amino acids. The V end was cut by 1 base, the J end by 7 bases, with 23 bases between. The germline CDR1 and CDR2 sequences are SGHVS and FQNEAQ. CDR3 sequence: CASSLEATRQAGGQPQHF. The DNA of the CDR3 is TGTGCCAGCAGCTTAGAGGCAACGCGGCAGGCCGGAGGACAGCCCCAGCATTTT. Complete variable domain (other parts from reference TRBV7-8 and TRBJ1-5): GAGVSQSPRYKVAKRGQDVALRCDPISGHVSLFWYQQALGQGPEFLTYFQNEAQLDKSGLPSDRFFAERPEGSVSTLKIQRTQQEDSAVYLCASSLEATRQAGGQPQHFGDGTRLSIL.

The chain has TRBV2 and TRBJ1-4; 10 bases agree with TRBD1. This CDR3 has 15 amino acids. Germline trimming cut 6 bases from V and 6 bases from J; bases unmatched to any gene: 7. The V gene's germline CDR1 is SNHLY and CDR2 FYNNEI. CDR3 sequence reads: CASRKGDRGDEKLFF. The CDR3 DNA sequence: TGTGCCAGCAGAAAAGGGGACAGGGGAGATGAAAAACTGTTTTTT.

This chain connects TRBV27 to TRBJ1-1, with 7 bases matching TRBD1. The V and J ends lost 8 bases and 6 bases, in that order; junction bases with no gene match: 6. This CDR3 is built from 12 residues. Germline loops: CDR1 MNHEY, CDR2 SMNVEV (reference sequence). The CDR3 loop reads CASRGGAAEAFF. The CDR3 DNA reads TGTGCCAGCCGAGGGGGCGCGGCTGAAGCTTTCTTT.

The chain links TRBV7-3 to TRBJ2-1, with 9 bases matching TRBD2. The CDR3 length is 15 residues. The ends lost 3 bases at V and 7 bases at J; junction bases unmatched: 7. The V gene's germline CDR1 is SGHTA and CDR2 FQGTGA. The CDR3, as DNA: TGTGCCAGCAGCTTCTTAGCGGGAGTCTTGAATGAGCAGTTCTTC. This sequence encodes CASSFLAGVLNEQFF.

The chain uses TRBV7-2 and TRBJ2-7; TRBD1 matches 9 bases. The CDR3 sequence is 14 residues long. V lost 5 bases and J lost 6; bases outside the gene matches: 8. From germline, CDR1 is SGHTA and CDR2 FQGNSA. The CDR3 bases are TGTGCCAGCAGCATACGGACAGGGGTACTCGAGCAGTACTTC. Its translation: CASSIRTGVLEQYF. Based on the CDR3 plus reference TRBV7-2 and TRBJ2-7, the full variable domain is GAGVSQSPSNKVTEKGKDVELRCDPISGHTALYWYRQSLGQGLEFLIYFQGNSAPDKSGLPSDRFSAERTGGSVSTLTIQRTQQEDSAVYLCASSIRTGVLEQYFGPGTRLTVT.

The J gene is TRBJ2-7, the V gene TRBV5-1; 12 positions match TRBD2. The V segment lost 0 bases and the J segment 5 bases; nucleotides outside the gene matches: 6. CDR1 and CDR2 (germline): SGHRS, YFSETQ. The CDR3 runs to 16 residues. The CDR3, as DNA: TGCGCCAGCAGCTTGGGGCTAGCGGGAGGGGTCCACGAGCAGTACTTC. Translated, it gives CASSLGLAGGVHEQYF.

This clone has a single count. Distinct nucleotide sequences in the sample also encode this CDR3. The chain links TRBV5-1 to TRBJ2-7, with TRBD2 matching over 12 bases. The germline V gene has CDR1 SGHRS and CDR2 YFSETQ. CDR3 length equals 15 residues. V trimming: 0 bases; J trimming: 3 bases; junction bases outside the gene matches: 1. The CDR3 DNA reads as TGCGCCAGCAGCTTGGGGACTAGCGGGAACTACGAGCAGTACTTC. Amino acid sequence: CASSLGTSGNYEQYF.

The chain couples TRBV25-1 to TRBJ1-4; a weak D match, TRBD1 (5 bases). This CDR3 has 17 residues. Germline lookup yields CDR1 MGHDK and CDR2 SYGVNS. The V end was cut by 2 bases, the J end by 8 bases, with 21 bases between. For the CDR3, the DNA is TGTGCCAGCAGTGAACGATGGGGGGGAATACTTGGCGAAAAACTGTTTTTT. This codes for CASSERWGGILGEKLFF.

This sequence joins TRBV3-1 (or the pseudogene TRBV3-2) and TRBJ1-2; TRBD1 agrees at 7 bases. Unmatched junction bases numbered 8, after V lost 3 bases and J lost 4 bases. Germline lookup yields CDR1 LGHDT and CDR2 YNNKEL (reference sequence). CDR3 size: 15 residues. The CDR3 here is CASSQTGPSGYGYTF. CDR3 DNA: TGTGCCAGCAGCCAGACAGGGCCCTCGGGCTATGGCTACACCTTC.

V gene TRBV28 combines with J gene TRBJ2-7, with 8 bases aligning to TRBD1. The CDR3 spans 13 residues. V was pared by 6 bases and J by 2 bases, with 3 bases of the junction left unmatched. The germline V gene encodes CDR1 MDHEN and CDR2 SYDVKM. The CDR3 loop is CASSPDRAYEQYF. CDR3 bases: TGTGCCAGCAGCCCGGACAGGGCCTACGAGCAGTACTTC.

This sequence joins TRBV28 and TRBJ2-7; 12 bases line up with TRBD2. This CDR3 has 12 residues. Unmatched junction bases numbered 4, after V lost 10 bases and J lost 6 bases. Germline CDR1 and CDR2: MDHEN and SYDVKM. CDR3 protein: CATRTSGTEQYF. As DNA, the CDR3 is TGTGCCACCCGGACTAGCGGGACCGAGCAGTACTTC.

The chain is built from TRBV2 and TRBJ1-1, with TRBD1 matching over 10 bases. V gave up 6 bases and J gave up 0 bases; unmatched junction bases: 7. CDR3 length: 16 residues. The V gene's germline CDR1 is SNHLY and CDR2 FYNNEI. The CDR3 bases are TGTGCCAGCAGACGACAGGGGGCGAGTATGAACACTGAAGCTTTCTTT. Encoded protein: CASRRQGASMNTEAFF. The full variable domain, completed using reference TRBV2 and TRBJ1-1, is EPEVTQTPSHQVTQMGQEVILRCVPISNHLYFYWYRQILGQKVEFLVSFYNNEISEKSEIFDDQFSVERPDGSNFTLKIRSTKLEDSAMYFCASRRQGASMNTEAFFGQGTRLTVV.

The chain links TRBV28 to TRBJ2-1, with D possibly being TRBD1 or TRBD2 (7 bases each). The CDR3 is 14 amino acids. V was cut by 7 bases and J by 4 bases, with 14 bases left in between. Germline V gives CDR1 MDHEN, CDR2 SYDVKM. The CDR3 DNA follows: TGTGCCAGCATGGGAGGGGGCAATTACAATGAGCAGTTCTTC. This sequence encodes CASMGGGNYNEQFF.